This entry features one T cell receptor beta chain sequence. The data were obtained in a study of blood T cell repertoires in COVID-19. Study in general: Specimens from acute and convalescent COVID-19 originated in the United States, Italy and Spain.

Measured with immunoSEQ multiplex PCR; TCRdb has only the in-frame clones, and not every one. The repertoire holds roughly 63,000 clones, with around 74% as singletons. The germline gives CDR1 GTSNPN, CDR2 SVGIG (reference sequence). The V end was cut by 2 bases, the J end by 1 base, with 17 bases between. CDR3 length: 16 amino acids. V and J are TRBV30 and TRBJ1-2, with D tentatively TRBD1 (6 bases). The origin of this receptor is a woman older than 75 with acute or convalescent COVID-19. The material sequenced was peripheral blood. CDR3: CAWSRGGASLNYGYTF. In DNA, the CDR3 is TGTGCCTGGAGTCGGGGGGGCGCGTCTCTTAACTATGGCTACACCTTC.